Presented here are 25 T cell receptor beta chains from one specimen sequenced in a study of blood T cell repertoires in COVID-19 (dated by TCRdb to 2020 to 2021). The library relied on the immunoSEQ multiplex PCR assay. TCRdb limited this immuneACCESS table to in-frame rearrangements with V and J called. A share of clones is missing; checked studies link under half to unresolved V genes, and the rest is unexplained. This sample lists 250,000 or so clones; nearly 90% were detected once. The leading ten clones occupy about 4.5% of the sample. Sequencing was carried out using peripheral blood. The receptors shown here come from a woman aged 40 to 50 who had recovered from COVID-19.

This rearrangement joins TRBV2 to TRBJ2-3, with 10 bases fitting TRBD2. Per the germline V gene, CDR1 is SNHLY and CDR2 is FYNNEI. The CDR3 runs 18 residues. V shed 5 bases and J 4 bases; nucleotides not matched to a gene: 15. The DNA for the CDR3 is TGTGCCAGCAGTTACCCCCAAGCTAGCGGGAGTCAGGCAGATACGCAGTATTTT. Protein: CASSYPQASGSQADTQYF.

The rearrangement uses TRBV4-2 and TRBJ2-5, with 11 bases that match TRBD2. Germline V CDR1 and CDR2: LGHNA, YNFKEQ. The CDR3 length is 15 residues. V dropped 1 base and J dropped 9; count of bases not matched to a gene: 7. The CDR3 bases are TGTGCCAGCAGCCAAGGGTTTAGCGGGGGGGATCCCCAGTACTTC. This translates into CASSQGFSGGDPQYF.

The chain has TRBV10-1 and TRBJ2-2, with D maybe TRBD1 (5 bases). Deletions cut 1 base from V and 7 bases from J, with 7 bases between. This CDR3 region has 13 residues. From germline, CDR1 is WNHNN and CDR2 SYGVQD (reference sequence). The CDR3 DNA follows: TGCGCCAGCAGTGAGTTAGGGGTCGGGGAGCTGTTTTTT. This sequence encodes CASSELGVGELFF.

The chain links TRBV6-1 to TRBJ2-2; 8 bases match TRBD1. The V segment lost 3 bases and the J segment 7 bases; nucleotides outside the gene matches: 7. This CDR3 contains 15 residues. Per the germline V gene, CDR1 is MNHNS and CDR2 is SASEGT. CDR3 bases: TGTGCCAGCAGTGATGCGACAGGGGTTGGCGGGGAGCTGTTTTTT. Protein: CASSDATGVGGELFF.

V usage is TRBV14 and J usage is TRBJ2-7, with a weak D call TRBD2 (6 bases). Trimming took 3 bases from V and 5 from J, leaving 23 bases between them. Per the germline V gene, CDR1 is SGHDN and CDR2 is FVKESK. CDR3 length: 17 residues. The CDR3 DNA sequence: TGTGCCAGCAGCCAGTCCGCTTGGCGGGGCTATAAGGACGAGCAGTACTTC. Translation: CASSQSAWRGYKDEQYF.

This clone has a single count. The V gene is TRBV5-4, the J gene TRBJ2-3; 8 bases are a match to TRBD2. The CDR3 consists of 14 residues. The junction had 3 bases not matched to a gene; V was cut back by 4 bases and J by 2 bases. CDR1 is SGHNT, CDR2 YYREEE, per germline (reference sequence). This CDR3 is CASSPRGATDTQYF. CDR3 bases: TGTGCCAGCAGCCCGCGGGGGGCCACAGATACGCAGTATTTT.

The J gene is TRBJ2-2, the V gene TRBV5-4, with TRBD2 as a possible D gene (6 bases). This CDR3 is 15 amino acids long. The germline gives CDR1 SGHNT, CDR2 YYREEE (reference sequence). V shed 4 bases and J shed 7 bases, with 17 bases lying between them. The CDR3: CASSRGILGSGELFF. CDR3 sequence (DNA): TGTGCCAGCAGCCGGGGGATCTTGGGAAGCGGGGAGCTGTTTTTT.

In DNA, the CDR3 is TGTGCCAGCAGTGCATACAGGGAGTATGGCTACACCTTC. Its translation: CASSAYREYGYTF. The chain joins TRBV2 to TRBJ1-2; tentatively, D is TRBD1 (6 bases). The CDR3 totals 13 residues. V was clipped by 4 bases and J by 5 bases, with 11 bases between them. CDR1 is SNHLY and CDR2 is FYNNEI in the germline V gene.

CDR3 DNA: TGCGCCAGCCGCAACACCGAAAGCGGGAAAAAACCCCACGAGCAGTACGTC. This sequence encodes CASRNTESGKKPHEQYV. The J gene is TRBJ2-7, the V gene TRBV23-1; TRBD2 agrees at 7 bases. TRBV23-1 is labeled an ORF, and its function is uncertain. CDR3 length: 17 residues. V lost 8 bases, J lost 5 bases, and 21 bases stayed unmatched.

The chain joins TRBV9 to TRBJ2-3; 11 bases match TRBD2. The CDR3 is made up of 16 amino acids. V trimming: 0 bases; J trimming: 7 bases; junction bases outside the gene matches: 7. Per the germline V gene, CDR1 is SGDLS and CDR2 is YYNGEE. The CDR3 DNA is TGTGCCAGCAGCGTAGAGTTAGCGGGGGGGCTAAATACGCAGTATTTT. It encodes CASSVELAGGLNTQYF.

The rearrangement joins TRBV14 to TRBJ1-4; 9 bases agree with TRBD1. There are 16 residues in the CDR3. V shed 1 base, J shed 5 bases, and the junction held 5 bases outside the gene matches. Germline CDR1 reads SGHDN; CDR2 reads FVKESK. The CDR3 DNA follows: TGTGCCAGCAGCCAAGGGGACAGGGCAAGGAATGAAAAACTGTTTTTT. Translation: CASSQGDRARNEKLFF.

This clone was seen a few times. This chain links TRBV30 with TRBJ2-7; 9 bases map to TRBD2. Unmatched junction bases numbered 5, after V lost 0 bases and J lost 5 bases. The germline CDR1 and CDR2 sequences are GTSNPN and SVGIG (reference sequence). The CDR3 is 14 amino acids. The CDR3 is CAWSVDSGSNEQYV. The DNA of the CDR3 is TGTGCCTGGAGTGTAGATAGCGGGAGTAACGAGCAGTACGTC.

V usage is TRBV5-1 and J usage is TRBJ2-1; possibly TRBD1 for D (6 bases). This CDR3 has 14 residues. The ends were cut back, 2 bases at V and 8 bases at J, with 14 bases in the middle. CDR1 and CDR2 (germline): SGHRS, YFSETQ. CDR3 residues: CASSFRQARDEQFF. DNA for the CDR3: TGCGCCAGCAGCTTCAGACAGGCGAGGGATGAGCAGTTCTTC.

This clone was observed a single time. The chain combines TRBV4-1 with TRBJ2-5; possible D gene TRBD2, 8 bases. Germline CDR1 MGHRA, CDR2 YSYEKL. V gave up 7 bases and J gave up 1 base, with 22 bases separating them. The CDR3 covers 17 residues. This chain's CDR3 is CASTEGGGGRIQETQYF. CDR3 in DNA: TGCGCCAGCACCGAAGGGGGCGGGGGGCGTATCCAAGAGACCCAGTACTTC.

V gene TRBV5-4 combines with J gene TRBJ1-1; perhaps TRBD1 as D (5 bases). CDR3 length: 15 residues. Per germline, CDR1 SGHNT and CDR2 YYREEE (reference sequence). Trimming took off 4 bases at V and 1 base at J, with 14 bases between the two ends. The CDR3 here is CASSTPREGNTEAFF. CDR3 bases: TGTGCCAGCAGCACACCCAGGGAGGGGAACACTGAAGCTTTCTTT.

This rearrangement joins TRBV4-3 to TRBJ2-1; 10 bases agree with TRBD2. The CDR3 is made up of 15 amino acids. V shed 1 base, J shed 4 bases, and the junction held 1 base outside the gene matches. From germline, CDR1 is LGHNA and CDR2 YSLEER. Here the CDR3 DNA reads TGCGCCAGCAGCCAAGGACTAGCGGGTTACAATGAGCAGTTCTTC. It is translated as CASSQGLAGYNEQFF.

The V call is TRBV5-1, the J call TRBJ2-3, with D unclear. V shed 0 bases and J shed 1 base, with 6 bases lying between them. Germline V gives CDR1 SGHRS, CDR2 YFSETQ. CDR3 size: 14 residues. The CDR3 loop is CASSLDRGTDTQYF. CDR3 nucleotides: TGCGCCAGCAGCTTGGACAGAGGCACAGATACGCAGTATTTT. The full variable domain, with the rest looked up from reference TRBV5-1 and TRBJ2-3, is KAGVTQTPRYLIKTRGQQVTLSCSPISGHRSVSWYQQTPGQGLQFLFEYFSETQRNKGNFPGRFSGRQFSNSRSEMNVSTLELGDSALYLCASSLDRGTDTQYFGPGTRLTVL.

The J gene is TRBJ2-7, the V gene TRBV6-5, with D possibly TRBD2 on 5 matching bases. With 8 bases removed from V and 3 bases from J, the gap between germline ends came to 14 bases. Germline lookup yields CDR1 MNHEY and CDR2 SVGAGI. This CDR3 spans 13 amino acids. CDR3 residues: CASGLAGHYEQYV. The CDR3 DNA reads TGTGCCAGCGGTCTGGCGGGCCACTACGAGCAGTACGTC.

This clone was found once. The chain is built from TRBV19 and TRBJ2-6; TRBD1 is a possible D gene (5 bases). Germline CDR1 reads LNHDA; CDR2 reads SQIVND (reference sequence). This CDR3 is built from 16 residues. V was clipped by 7 bases and J by 0 bases, with 13 bases between them. DNA of the CDR3: TGTGCCAGTAACCCCCAGGGTAGCTCTGGGGCCAACGTCCTGACTTTC. Protein sequence: CASNPQGSSGANVLTF.

The V gene is TRBV7-2, the J gene TRBJ1-6; 7 bases are shared with TRBD1. Germline-derived CDR1 and CDR2 are SGHTA and FQGNSA. The junction had 11 bases not matched to a gene; V was cut back by 8 bases and J by 13 bases. This CDR3 has 13 amino acids. CDR3 bases: TGTGCCAGCGCCTACAGGGGCAATAACCCCCTCCACTTT. Residues: CASAYRGNNPLHF.

This clone was recorded a few times. The chain is built from TRBV5-1 and TRBJ2-1; 10 bases match TRBD2. Trimming removed 4 bases from V and 4 bases from J; junction bases left unmatched: 5. This CDR3 has 15 amino acids. The germline V gene encodes CDR1 SGHRS and CDR2 YFSETQ. The CDR3 protein is CASSLTSGTYNEQFF. CDR3 bases: TGCGCCAGCAGCCTAACTAGCGGGACTTACAATGAGCAGTTCTTC.

The chain employs TRBV3-1 (or the pseudogene TRBV3-2) and TRBJ2-2; TRBD2 agrees at 10 bases. Germline V gene sequence: CDR1 LGHDT, CDR2 YNNKEL (reference sequence). J lost 5 bases, V lost 4 bases, and 4 bases had no gene match. The CDR3 sequence is 15 residues long. CDR3: CASSRALAGTGELFF. The CDR3 DNA follows: TGTGCCAGCAGCCGGGCACTAGCGGGGACCGGGGAGCTGTTTTTT.

The gene calls are TRBV4-1 and TRBJ2-7; 8 bases are shared with TRBD1. V gave up 0 bases and J gave up 3 bases; unmatched junction bases: 1. Germline V gene lookup returns CDR1 MGHRA and CDR2 YSYEKL. The CDR3 totals 14 residues. Here the CDR3 DNA reads TGCGCCAGCAGCCAAGAGACAGGGGACTACGAGCAGTACTTC. Translated, it gives CASSQETGDYEQYF.

The table lists this clone with a few counts. This chain connects TRBV2 to TRBJ1-1; no clear D. V was cut by 0 bases and J by 1 base, with 6 bases left in between. Looked up from germline, CDR1 is SNHLY and CDR2 is FYNNEI. The CDR3 is made up of 14 amino acids. In nucleotides, the CDR3 is TGTGCCAGCAGTGAAGCGGAGGCGAACACTGAAGCTTTCTTT. As protein: CASSEAEANTEAFF.

This rearrangement joins TRBV14 to TRBJ2-3; 10 nucleotides agree with TRBD2. V lost 4 bases to trimming and J lost 6 bases; unmatched junction nucleotides: 10. CDR3 length equals 16 residues. Germline assignment: CDR1 SGHDN and CDR2 FVKESK. The CDR3 sequence is CASSPIAGGRSDTQYF. DNA for the CDR3: TGTGCCAGCAGCCCAATAGCGGGAGGTCGTTCGGATACGCAGTATTTT.